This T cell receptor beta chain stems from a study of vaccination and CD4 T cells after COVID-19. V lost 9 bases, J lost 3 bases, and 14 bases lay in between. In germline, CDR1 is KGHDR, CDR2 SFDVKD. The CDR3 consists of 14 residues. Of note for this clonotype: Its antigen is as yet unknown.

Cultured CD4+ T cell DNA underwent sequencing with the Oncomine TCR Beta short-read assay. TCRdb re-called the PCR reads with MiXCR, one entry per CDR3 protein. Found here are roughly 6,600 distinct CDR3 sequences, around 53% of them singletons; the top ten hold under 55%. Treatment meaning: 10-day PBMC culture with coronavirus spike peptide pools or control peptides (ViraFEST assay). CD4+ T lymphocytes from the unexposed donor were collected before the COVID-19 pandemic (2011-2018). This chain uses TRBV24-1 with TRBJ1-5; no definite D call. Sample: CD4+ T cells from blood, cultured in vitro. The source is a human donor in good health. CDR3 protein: CATGRAGNNQPQHF. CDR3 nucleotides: TGTGCCACCGGGCGGGCGGGAAACAATCAGCCCCAGCATTTT.